What follows are 25 T cell receptor beta chains derived from one specimen sequenced in a study of cytomegalovirus exposure and HLA in healthy donors (TCRdb year 2017). Library preparation employed the immunoSEQ multiplex PCR assay. For the multiplex PCR, a mixture combining 60 forward primers for TCR Vbeta segments and 13 reverse primers for TCR Jbeta segments was used. TCRdb took this table from immuneACCESS and kept in-frame rearrangements with V and J called. Such tables lack part of the clones; where checked against another copy, unresolved V genes explain under half of the gap, and the rest is unexplained. The sample profile shows 140,000 to 150,000 clones; around a tenth of them were found once. Less than 2% of the sample lies in the top ten. Sequencing was done on a sample of PBMCs. The receptors come from a male donor in good health and CMV-seronegative.

This chain uses TRBV2 with TRBJ2-7; possibly TRBD1 for D (6 bases). V was clipped by 2 bases and J by 5 bases, with 16 bases between them. The CDR3 is 15 amino acids. CDR1 and CDR2 (germline): SNHLY, FYNNEI. DNA of the CDR3: TGTGCCAGCAGTGAAAACAGGGAAGGGACGAACGAGCAGTACTTC. Encoded protein: CASSENREGTNEQYF.

The chain joins TRBV7-3 to TRBJ1-1; TRBD1 aligns across 8 bases. There are 14 residues in the CDR3. Germline loops: CDR1 SGHTA, CDR2 FQGTGA. Trimming cost V 2 bases and J 1 base; bases outside gene matches: 0. The CDR3 DNA reads as TGTGCCAGCAGCTTAGGGACAGGGAACACTGAAGCTTTCTTT. This sequence encodes CASSLGTGNTEAFF.

The table lists this clone with a few counts. V and J are TRBV4-1 and TRBJ1-1; 8 bases fit TRBD1. The CDR3 extends over 16 amino acids. V trimming: 0 bases; J trimming: 0 bases; junction bases outside the gene matches: 3. Germline CDR1 and CDR2: MGHRA and YSYEKL. The chain's CDR3 is CASSQDWDRLNTEAFF. For the CDR3, the DNA is TGCGCCAGCAGCCAAGACTGGGACAGGTTGAACACTGAAGCTTTCTTT.

This clone was recorded a few times. The J gene is TRBJ1-2, the V gene TRBV27, with 12 bases lining up with TRBD1. Germline CDR1 and CDR2: MNHEY and SMNVEV (reference sequence). V shed 5 bases, J shed 6 bases, and the junction held 10 bases outside the gene matches. The CDR3 extends over 16 amino acids. The CDR3 region has the DNA TGTGCCAGCAGTCCTAAGGGGGACAGGGGGCGTCATGGCTACACCTTC. Protein: CASSPKGDRGRHGYTF.

This clone was counted a few times. The chain has TRBV4-3 and TRBJ2-2, with 7 bases fitting TRBD1. The CDR3 consists of 20 residues. Looked up from germline, CDR1 is LGHNA and CDR2 is YSLEER. V trimming: 0 bases; J trimming: 0 bases; junction bases outside the gene matches: 13. The CDR3 bases are TGCGCCAGCAGCCAAGACTACAGGGGCCACCGATACGCGAACACCGGGGAGCTGTTTTTT. Its translation: CASSQDYRGHRYANTGELFF.

CDR3 nucleotides: TGTGCCAGTAGCAAAGGGGGGACAGGGTTCGGCTACACCTTC. Translated, it gives CASSKGGTGFGYTF. This chain uses TRBV19 with TRBJ1-2; 9 bases align to TRBD1. Looked up from germline, CDR1 is LNHDA and CDR2 is SQIVND (reference sequence). Germline trimming cut 6 bases from V and 8 bases from J; bases unmatched to any gene: 10. The CDR3 runs to 14 residues. Based on the CDR3 plus reference TRBV19 and TRBJ1-2, the full variable domain is DGGITQSPKYLFRKEGQNVTLSCEQNLNHDAMYWYRQDPGQGLRLIYYSQIVNDFQKGDIAEGYSVSREKKESFPLTVTSAQKNPTAFYLCASSKGGTGFGYTFGSGTRLTVV.

The CDR3 is CASSVVLAGGGWYNEQFF. CDR3 DNA: TGTGCCAGCAGCGTAGTACTAGCGGGAGGGGGTTGGTACAATGAGCAGTTCTTC. The V and J genes are TRBV9 and TRBJ2-1; 13 bases are a match to TRBD2. CDR3 length: 18 amino acids. Per germline, CDR1 SGDLS and CDR2 YYNGEE. J was trimmed by 4 bases and V by 0 bases; bases with no gene match: 7.

This clone was recorded a few times. The CDR3 loop reads CASSQDRVTDTEAFF. CDR3 nucleotide sequence: TGCGCCAGCAGCCAAGACAGGGTGACGGACACTGAAGCTTTCTTT. The rearrangement links TRBV4-3 to TRBJ1-1; D may be TRBD1 (5 bases). The CDR3 loop spans 15 amino acids. Looked up from germline, CDR1 is LGHNA and CDR2 is YSLEER. The V gene lost 0 bases and the J gene lost 3 bases, with 11 bases spanning the gap.

This clone was seen a few times. V usage is TRBV5-1 and J usage is TRBJ1-1; D gene unclear. Looked up from germline, CDR1 is SGHRS and CDR2 is YFSETQ. Deletions cut 4 bases from V and 4 bases from J, with 8 bases between. The length of the CDR3 is 12 residues. The CDR3 region has the DNA TGCGCCAGCAGCCCCGAGGGCACTGAAGCTTTCTTT. Amino acid sequence: CASSPEGTEAFF.

Notes on this clone: This same CDR3 is encoded by further DNA sequences in the sample. The chain carries TRBV5-4 and TRBJ2-7; D might be TRBD1 (5 bases). The CDR3 contains 12 residues. Trimming shortened V by 4 bases and J by 1 base, and 6 bases separated the two germline ends. The germline CDR1 and CDR2 sequences are SGHNT and YYREEE (reference sequence). The chain's CDR3 is CASSRQSYEQYF. The CDR3 bases are TGTGCCAGCAGCCGACAGTCCTACGAGCAGTACTTC.

The chain is built from TRBV11-2 and TRBJ1-1; D remains unclear. The CDR3 runs to 14 residues. The germline V gene has CDR1 SGHAT and CDR2 FQNNGV. V gave up 5 bases and J gave up 3 bases, with 13 bases separating them. The chain's CDR3 is CASSPGMTDTEAFF. CDR3 DNA: TGTGCCAGCAGCCCCGGGATGACGGACACTGAAGCTTTCTTT.

A few counts support this clone. The V gene is TRBV29-1, the J gene TRBJ2-1; 8 nucleotides align to TRBD2. The CDR3 is 15 amino acids. Germline V lookup: CDR1 SQVTM, CDR2 ANQGSEA. Trimming removed 5 bases from V and 0 bases from J; junction bases left unmatched: 6. CDR3 bases: TGCAGCGTTCTGGGCGGGAGGAGCTCCTACAATGAGCAGTTCTTC. It specifies CSVLGGRSSYNEQFF.

The chain uses TRBV2 and TRBJ1-5; unclear D gene. Between the trimmed V and J ends, which lost 4 bases and 2 bases, there was a span of 6 bases. CDR3 length: 13 residues. Germline values: CDR1 SNHLY, CDR2 FYNNEI. CDR3 sequence reads: CASSVRGNQPQHF. The CDR3 coding sequence is TGTGCCAGCAGTGTACGAGGCAATCAGCCCCAGCATTTT.

This sequence joins TRBV6-6 and TRBJ1-5; TRBD1 might be the D (6 bases). V dropped 4 bases and J dropped 2 bases, with 15 bases sitting between them. Germline V gives CDR1 MNHNY, CDR2 SVGAGI (reference sequence). The CDR3 consists of 16 residues. The CDR3 nucleotides read TGTGCCAGCAGTTTTACAGGGTATCAGGGCAATCAGCCCCAGCATTTT. Translation: CASSFTGYQGNQPQHF.

The table lists this clone with a few counts. CDR3 amino acids: CASSPPRQQGTGELFF. CDR3 DNA sequence: TGTGCCAGCAGTCCCCCTAGACAGCAAGGGACCGGGGAGCTGTTTTTT. V is TRBV28 and J is TRBJ2-2; D may be TRBD1 (5 bases). Germline V gene lookup returns CDR1 MDHEN and CDR2 SYDVKM. V lost 5 bases and J lost 5, with 18 bases in between. This CDR3 contains 16 residues.

The chain recombines TRBV6-1 with TRBJ2-1; no clear D gene. Per germline, CDR1 MNHNS and CDR2 SASEGT. The CDR3 runs to 15 residues. V lost 6 bases and J lost 4, with 16 bases in between. The CDR3: CASRAIVGGYNEQFF. The CDR3 coding sequence is TGTGCCAGCAGAGCAATTGTTGGCGGATACAATGAGCAGTTCTTC.

This clone was counted between two and nine times. The chain couples TRBV4-2 to TRBJ2-2; 10 bases are a match to TRBD2. CDR1 is LGHNA and CDR2 is YNFKEQ in the germline V gene. The ends lost 2 bases at V and 7 bases at J; junction bases unmatched: 7. This CDR3 comprises 16 residues. In DNA form, the CDR3 reads TGTGCCAGCAGCCAACTAGCGGGAGAGACTGGCGGGGAGCTGTTTTTT. Amino acids: CASSQLAGETGGELFF.

This clone was recorded a few times. The chain combines TRBV5-1 with TRBJ2-7; weak D call: TRBD2 (6 bases). From germline, CDR1 is SGHRS and CDR2 YFSETQ. V gave up 5 bases and J gave up 4 bases, with 22 bases separating them. The CDR3 loop spans 16 amino acids. The CDR3 loop is CASRSLPIGGAYEQYF. The CDR3 DNA sequence: TGCGCCAGCAGGTCCCTCCCCATCGGGGGTGCATACGAGCAGTACTTC.

This clone was picked up a small number of times. V is TRBV13 and J is TRBJ1-2; D is possibly TRBD1 (6 bases). Germline values: CDR1 PRHDT, CDR2 FYEKMQ (reference sequence). The germline V and J ends were trimmed by 4 bases and 3 bases, with 15 bases remaining between them. This CDR3 is built from 15 residues. Written as DNA, the CDR3 is TGTGCCAGCAGCTACCCCCGCGGGGGCGACTATGGCTACACCTTC. As protein: CASSYPRGGDYGYTF.

V is TRBV21-1 and J is TRBJ2-1; the D call of TRBD2 is as the table states it, not checked on the DNA. TRBV21-1 corresponds to a pseudogene. There are 15 residues in the CDR3. This CDR3 reads CASSPSVGGNNEQFF. The CDR3 bases are TGTGCCAGCAGTCCCTCTGTGGGAGGGAACAATGAGCAGTTCTTC.

In its sample, this clone was seen a few times. The chain carries TRBV7-2 and TRBJ2-3; TRBD2 matches 13 bases. Germline lookup yields CDR1 SGHTA and CDR2 FQGNSA. This CDR3 has 16 amino acids. The V and J ends lost 3 bases and 11 bases, in that order; junction bases with no gene match: 11. The CDR3 here is CASSFETGLAGVGQYF. DNA for the CDR3: TGTGCCAGCAGCTTCGAAACTGGACTAGCGGGAGTGGGGCAGTATTTT.

This clone was detected only a few times. V gene TRBV7-6 combines with J gene TRBJ2-2; TRBD2 agrees at 8 bases. CDR1 is SGHVS and CDR2 is FNYEAQ in the germline V gene. This CDR3 comprises 19 residues. The V and J ends lost 5 bases and 5 bases, in that order; junction bases with no gene match: 19. The CDR3 DNA reads as TGTGCCAGCAGCAATCCGCGTATATTTGGCGGGAGGCTTACCGGGGAGCTGTTTTTT. It is translated as CASSNPRIFGGRLTGELFF. The variable domain in full, with the rest retrieved from reference TRBV7-6 and TRBJ2-2, is GAGVSQSPRYKVTKRGQDVALRCDPISGHVSLYWYRQALGQGPEFLTYFNYEAQQDKSGLPNDRFSAERPEGSISTLTIQRTEQRDSAMYRCASSNPRIFGGRLTGELFFGEGSRLTVL.

This clone turned up a few times. This sequence joins TRBV7-9 and TRBJ1-1, with D unclear. The length of the CDR3 is 14 residues. Trimming took off 1 base at V and 0 bases at J, with 6 bases between the two ends. The V gene's germline CDR1 is SEHNR and CDR2 FQNEAQ (reference sequence). CDR3 in DNA: TGTGCCAGCAGCTTAGTCTTCTTGAACACTGAAGCTTTCTTT. Residues: CASSLVFLNTEAFF.

The table lists this clone with a few counts. The chain carries TRBV10-3 and TRBJ1-2; TRBD1 might be the D (5 bases). Germline-derived CDR1 and CDR2 are ENHRY and SYGVKD. V was cut by 0 bases and J by 6 bases, with 8 bases left in between. There are 13 residues in the CDR3. The CDR3: CAISESSRDGYTF. The CDR3 DNA reads TGTGCCATCAGTGAGTCGAGCAGGGATGGCTACACCTTC.

The table lists this clone with a few counts. The CDR3 sequence: CASSQEDRGTGYTF. In nucleotides, the CDR3 is TGCGCCAGCAGCCAAGAGGACAGGGGGACTGGCTACACCTTC. This chain links TRBV4-1 with TRBJ1-2, with TRBD1 identical over 10 bases. V lost 0 bases, J lost 7 bases, and 2 bases stayed unmatched. This CDR3 contains 14 residues. From germline, CDR1 is MGHRA and CDR2 YSYEKL.